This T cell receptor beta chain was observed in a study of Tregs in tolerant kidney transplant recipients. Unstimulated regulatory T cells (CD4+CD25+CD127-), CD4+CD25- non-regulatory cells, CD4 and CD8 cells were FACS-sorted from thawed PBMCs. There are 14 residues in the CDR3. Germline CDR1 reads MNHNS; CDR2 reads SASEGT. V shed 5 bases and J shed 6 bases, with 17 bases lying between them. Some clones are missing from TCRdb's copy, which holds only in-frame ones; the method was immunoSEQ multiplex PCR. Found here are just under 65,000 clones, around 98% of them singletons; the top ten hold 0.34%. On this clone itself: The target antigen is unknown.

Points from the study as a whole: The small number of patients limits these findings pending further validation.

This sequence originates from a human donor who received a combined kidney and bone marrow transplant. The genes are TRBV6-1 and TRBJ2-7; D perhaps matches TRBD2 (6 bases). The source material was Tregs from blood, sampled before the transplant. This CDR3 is CASSPTGVRVEQYF. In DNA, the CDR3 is TGTGCCAGCAGTCCCACGGGGGTTCGGGTCGAGCAGTACTTC.